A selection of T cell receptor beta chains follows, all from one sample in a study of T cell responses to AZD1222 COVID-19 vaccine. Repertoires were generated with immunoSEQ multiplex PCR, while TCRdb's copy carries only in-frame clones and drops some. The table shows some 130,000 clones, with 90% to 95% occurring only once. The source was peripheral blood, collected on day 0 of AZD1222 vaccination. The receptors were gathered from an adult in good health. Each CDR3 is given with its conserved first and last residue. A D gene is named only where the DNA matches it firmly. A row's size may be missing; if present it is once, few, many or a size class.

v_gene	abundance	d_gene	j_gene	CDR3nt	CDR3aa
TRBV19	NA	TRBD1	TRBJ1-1	TGTGCCAGCTCAGGGGGATTCACTGAAGCTTTCTTT	CASSGGFTEAFF
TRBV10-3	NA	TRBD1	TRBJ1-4	TGTGCCTCCCGACAGGGGGAAAAACTGTTTTTT	CASRQGEKLFF
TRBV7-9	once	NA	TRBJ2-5	TGTGCCAGCAGCGCGGGACAGTACGAAGAGACCCAGTACTTC	CASSAGQYEETQYF
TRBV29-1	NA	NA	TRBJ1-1	TGCAGCGTTGAGCGGGGATTGAACACTGAAGCTTTCTTT	CSVERGLNTEAFF
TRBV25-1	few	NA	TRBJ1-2	TGTGCCAGCAGTGAATATGGACAGAACTATGGCTACACCTTC	CASSEYGQNYGYTF
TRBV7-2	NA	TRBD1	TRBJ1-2	TGTGCCAGCAGCCCCGCCAGGGGGAATGGCTACACCTTC	CASSPARGNGYTF
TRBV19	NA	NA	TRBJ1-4	TGTGCCAGTAGCCCACAGGGTGCAACTAATGAAAAACTGTTTTTT	CASSPQGATNEKLFF
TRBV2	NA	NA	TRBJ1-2	TGTGCCAGCAGTGAGTACTATGGCTACACCTTC	CASSEYYGYTF
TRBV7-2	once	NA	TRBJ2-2	TGTGCCAGCAGCTTAGCAGACAGTTCCGGGGAGCTGTTTTTT	CASSLADSSGELFF
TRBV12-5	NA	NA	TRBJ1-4	TGTGCTAGTAAGGGCAGGACCGAAAAACTGTTTTTT	CASKGRTEKLFF
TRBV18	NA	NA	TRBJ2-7	TGTGCCAGCTCACCACCAAGGACAGACCCTTACGAGCAGTACTTC	CASSPPRTDPYEQYF
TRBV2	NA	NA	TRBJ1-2	TGTGCCAGCAGTGAAAGAGTCCGGGGGGACTATGGCTACACCTTC	CASSERVRGDYGYTF
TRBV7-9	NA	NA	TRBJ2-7	TGTGCCAGCAGCGGACCCTTGGGGAGCTCCTACGAGCAGTACTTC	CASSGPLGSSYEQYF
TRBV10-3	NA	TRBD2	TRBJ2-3	TGTGCCACCAGACCCGGGACTAGCGGGAGGGCAGGGGATACGCAGTATTTT	CATRPGTSGRAGDTQYF
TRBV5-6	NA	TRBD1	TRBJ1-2	TGTGCCAGCAGCTTGGTGGCAGGGGGGGACACCTTC	CASSLVAGGDTF
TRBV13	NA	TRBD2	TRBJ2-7	TGTGCCAGCAGTCTTACGGGGGGAGCTTACGAGCAGTACTTC	CASSLTGGAYEQYF
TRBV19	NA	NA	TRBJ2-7	TGTGCCAGTAGTATAGATCTAGAACAGAGCTCCTACGAGCAGTACTTC	CASSIDLEQSSYEQYF
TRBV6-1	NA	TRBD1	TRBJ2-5	TGTGCCAGCAGTGGCCGGGACCCAGGGGGACGGCAAGAGACCCAGTACTTC	CASSGRDPGGRQETQYF
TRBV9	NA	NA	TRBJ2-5	TGTGCCAGCAGCGTCGGTGGGGTGGGGACCCAGTACTTC	CASSVGGVGTQYF
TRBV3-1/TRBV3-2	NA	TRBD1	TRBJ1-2	TGTGCCAGCAGCCTAAGAGGGGGCCCTCAACGCTATGGCTACACCTTC	CASSLRGGPQRYGYTF
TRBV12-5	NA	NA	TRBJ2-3	TGTGCTAGTAGGGGGGCTAGGGAAGATACGCAGTATTTT	CASRGAREDTQYF
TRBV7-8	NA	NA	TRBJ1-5	TGTGCCAGCAGCCCCGGTTTCAATCAGCCCCAGCATTTT	CASSPGFNQPQHF
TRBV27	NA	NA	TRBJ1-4	TGTGCCAGCAGTTCGGGGGGAAAACTGTTTTTT	CASSSGGKLFF
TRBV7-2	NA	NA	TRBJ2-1	TGTGCCAGCAGCTTTAAGTCTAACCCCTACAATGAGCAGTTCTTC	CASSFKSNPYNEQFF
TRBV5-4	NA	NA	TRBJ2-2	TGTGCCAGCAGTCCAGCCGGGGGGCGGGACACCGGGGAGCTGTTTTTT	CASSPAGGRDTGELFF
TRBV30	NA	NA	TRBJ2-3	TGTGCCTGGAGTGTACGGGGAGATACGCAGTATTTT	CAWSVRGDTQYF
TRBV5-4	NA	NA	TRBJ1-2	TGTGCCAGCAGCTTGCAAGGGAGCTACGGCTACACCTTC	CASSLQGSYGYTF
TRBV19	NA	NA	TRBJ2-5	TGTGCCAGTAGTATAAAGGGGGAGACCCAGTACTTC	CASSIKGETQYF
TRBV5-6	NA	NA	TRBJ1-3	TGTGCCAGCAGCCTTAGGGGGGGCACTGGAAACACCATATATTTT	CASSLRGGTGNTIYF
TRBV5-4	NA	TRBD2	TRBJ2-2	TGTGCCAGCAGCCCTCGGGGGGTTGGGACCGGGGAGCTGTTTTTT	CASSPRGVGTGELFF
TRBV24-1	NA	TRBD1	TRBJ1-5	TGTGCCACCAGTGACGCGGGACAGGGGTCCCGAGTAAGTCAGCCCCAGCATTTT	CATSDAGQGSRVSQPQHF
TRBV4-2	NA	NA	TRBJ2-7	TGTGCCAGCAGCCAGGATAGGTACGAGCAGTACTTC	CASSQDRYEQYF
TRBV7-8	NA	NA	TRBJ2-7	TGTGCCAGCAGCTTAGGACAGTACGAGCAGTACTTC	CASSLGQYEQYF
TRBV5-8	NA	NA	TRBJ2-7	TGTGCCAGCAGCTTGTATTATGGGGACTCGCGGGATTACGAGCAGTACTTC	CASSLYYGDSRDYEQYF
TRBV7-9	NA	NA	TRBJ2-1	TGTGCCAGCAGCTCCCCTAGCTACTCCTACAATGAGCAGTTCTTC	CASSSPSYSYNEQFF
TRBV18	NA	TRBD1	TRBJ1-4	TGTGCCAGCTCATCGACAGGGGAATCTGAAAAACTGTTTTTT	CASSSTGESEKLFF
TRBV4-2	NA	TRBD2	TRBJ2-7	TGTGCCAGCAGCCAAGAAGCTAGCGGGCTTTCCTACGAGCAGTACTTC	CASSQEASGLSYEQYF
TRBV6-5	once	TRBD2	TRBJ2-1	TGTGCCAGCAGCCTCCGGACTAGCGGGGGACTGGAGCAGTTCTTC	CASSLRTSGGLEQFF
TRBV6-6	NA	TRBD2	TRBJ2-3	TGTGCCAGCAGTCCCCGGAGGTCTAGCGGACACACAGATACGCAGTATTTT	CASSPRRSSGHTDTQYF